What follows describes a single T cell receptor beta chain. Its specificity is not known. Via MiXCR, TCRdb re-called the reads, giving one row per CDR3 protein. The data hold nearly 450,000 distinct CDR3 sequences, with under 40% observed a single time. This sample was taken from a study of T cell repertoires in cytomegalovirus infection. At the level of the study: An indication of both CMV infection and matching HLA type came from public TCR beta signatures. Overall study results and limits: The ex vivo response was dominated by HLA-C-restricted CMV-specific TCR beta clonotypes.

Germline loops: CDR1 MNHNS, CDR2 SASEGT. CDR3 length: 14 amino acids. Trimming removed 8 bases at V and 4 bases at J, with 12 bases between. Input material: PBMCs. The source is a human donor in good health (CMV status not recorded). Some clones in this sample may be carry-over from other donors' samples. This chain links TRBV6-1 with TRBJ1-6; possible D gene TRBD1, 6 bases. The CDR3 DNA follows: TGTGCCAGCTGCCAAGGGGGGTATAATTCACCCCTCCACTTT. This translates into CASCQGGYNSPLHF.